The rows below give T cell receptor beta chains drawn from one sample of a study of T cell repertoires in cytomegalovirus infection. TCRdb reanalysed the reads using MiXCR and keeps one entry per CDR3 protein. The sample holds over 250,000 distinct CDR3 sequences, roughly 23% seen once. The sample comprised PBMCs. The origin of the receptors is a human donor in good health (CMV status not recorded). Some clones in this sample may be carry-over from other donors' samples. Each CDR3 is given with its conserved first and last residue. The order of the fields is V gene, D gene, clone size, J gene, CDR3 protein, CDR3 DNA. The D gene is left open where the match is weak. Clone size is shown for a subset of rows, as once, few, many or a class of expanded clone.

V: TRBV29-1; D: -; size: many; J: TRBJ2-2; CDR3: CSVRTANTGELFF; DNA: TGCAGCGTTAGGACAGCGAACACCGGGGAGCTGTTTTTT
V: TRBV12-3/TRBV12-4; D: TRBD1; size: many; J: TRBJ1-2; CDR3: CASSPGQAFYGYTF; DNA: TGTGCCAGCAGCCCGGGACAGGCGTTCTATGGCTACACCTTC
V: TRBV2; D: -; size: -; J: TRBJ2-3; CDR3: CASTQTGVGTDTQYF; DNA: TGTGCCAGCACCCAAACGGGGGTGGGCACAGATACGCAGTATTTT
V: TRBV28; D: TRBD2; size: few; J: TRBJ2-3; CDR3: CASSLVGRADTQYF; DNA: TGTGCCAGCAGTTTGGTAGGGAGGGCAGATACGCAGTATTTT
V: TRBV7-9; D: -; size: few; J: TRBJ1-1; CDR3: CASSPQGRGAFF; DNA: TGTGCCAGCAGCCCACAGGGCCGAGGGGCTTTCTTT
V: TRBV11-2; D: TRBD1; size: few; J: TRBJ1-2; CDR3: CASSRQGTDYTF; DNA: TGTGCCAGCAGTCGACAGGGCACTGACTACACCTTC
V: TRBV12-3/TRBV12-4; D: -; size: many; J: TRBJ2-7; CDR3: CASSLSTVPYEQYF; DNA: TGTGCCAGCAGTCTATCGACAGTTCCCTACGAGCAGTACTTC
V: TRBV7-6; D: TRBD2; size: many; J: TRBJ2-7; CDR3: CASSHGLAALVYEQYF; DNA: TGTGCCAGCAGCCACGGACTAGCGGCCCTAGTCTACGAGCAGTACTTC
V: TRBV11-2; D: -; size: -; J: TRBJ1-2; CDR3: CASSSTAVYGYTF; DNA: TGTGCCAGCAGTTCTACTGCTGTCTATGGCTACACCTTC
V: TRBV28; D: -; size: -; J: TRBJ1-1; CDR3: CASSFPGRNTEAFF; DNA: TGTGCCAGCAGTTTTCCGGGACGAAACACTGAAGCTTTCTTT
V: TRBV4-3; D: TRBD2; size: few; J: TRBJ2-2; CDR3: CASSQAASGSTAGELFF; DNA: TGCGCCAGCAGCCAAGCAGCTAGCGGGAGTACGGCCGGGGAGCTGTTTTTT
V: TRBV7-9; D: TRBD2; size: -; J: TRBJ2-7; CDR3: CASSLYRDYNYEQYF; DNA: TGTGCCAGCAGCCTCTACCGGGACTACAACTACGAGCAGTACTTC
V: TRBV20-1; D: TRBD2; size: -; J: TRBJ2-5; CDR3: CSATQPGGNQETQYF; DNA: TGCAGTGCGACACAACCGGGGGGGAACCAAGAGACCCAGTACTTC
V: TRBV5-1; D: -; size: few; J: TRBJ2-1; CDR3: CASSLAALENEQFF; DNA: TGCGCCAGCAGCTTGGCCGCACTTGAGAATGAGCAGTTCTTC
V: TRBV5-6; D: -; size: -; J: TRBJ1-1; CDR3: CASSPLGGDTEAFF; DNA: TGTGCCAGCAGCCCCCTAGGAGGGGACACTGAAGCTTTCTTT
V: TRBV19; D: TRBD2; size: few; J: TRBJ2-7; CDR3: CASTTSPFDPAGVSYEQYF; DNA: TGTGCCAGTACCACGTCCCCCTTTGATCCAGCGGGAGTCTCCTACGAGCAGTACTTC
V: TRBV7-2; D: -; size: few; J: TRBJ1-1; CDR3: CASSSLPNTEAFF; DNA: TGTGCCAGCAGCTCCTTACCGAACACTGAAGCTTTCTTT
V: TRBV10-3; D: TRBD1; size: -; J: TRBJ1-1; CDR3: CAIKTGQGAETEAFF; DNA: TGTGCCATCAAAACAGGACAGGGGGCAGAGACTGAAGCTTTCTTT
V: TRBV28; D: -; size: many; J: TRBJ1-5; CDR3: CASRDGGDNQPQHF; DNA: TGTGCCAGCAGGGATGGGGGGGACAATCAGCCCCAGCATTTT
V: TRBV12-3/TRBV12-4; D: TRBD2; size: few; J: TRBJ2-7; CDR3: CASSVGTSGSWFYEQYF; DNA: TGTGCCAGCAGTGTGGGGACTAGCGGGAGTTGGTTCTACGAGCAGTACTTC